This T cell receptor beta chain was retrieved from a study of blood T cell repertoires in COVID-19 (dated by TCRdb to between 2020 and 2021). About the study as a whole: Collaborator samples came from the United States, Italy and Spain and covered acute and convalescent phases of COVID-19. The material from the prospective study consisted of cDNA or gDNA derived from T cells, B-cell-depleted T cells, or PBMCs. Deeply sampled blood TCRbeta repertoires from subjects exposed to, actively infected with, or recovered from COVID-19 were included in the dataset. A freely available public database, intended as a resource for researchers studying the immune response to SARS-CoV-2, is where the repertoires were released. The samples were drawn from the first 160 participants of the ongoing ImmuneRACE study and from some 1,300 subjects provided by 6 global collaborators. Sample metadata almost always included a de-identified subject ID, COVID-19 status, age in years and sex. Where HLA class I and class II types were available, the types were taken from metadata supplied by the sample provider, not from assay-based typing.

TCRbeta CDR3 regions were amplified from genomic DNA by means of the immunoSEQ Assay, a bias-controlled multiplex PCR. Processing in the source paper ran as follows. The number of nucleated cells in each sample was estimated by amplification of reference gene primers within the assay. To quantify the absolute abundance of each unique TCRbeta CDR3 rearrangement, sequence reads were collapsed and filtered. For each sample, productive Simpson clonality was calculated by taking the square root of Simpson's diversity index across productive rearrangements. Here the immuneACCESS table is served through TCRdb, limited to in-frame sequences with V and J called. Missing clones are a known gap in these copies; in checked studies unresolved V genes cover under half, and the rest lacks a known reason. V and J calls and clone size are copied from that table; D and trimming were computed from the DNA. Within this sample are about 220,000 clones, with roughly 85% of them counted one time only. The leading ten clones occupy approximately 4% of the sample.

V and J lose 7 bases and 9 bases, and a span of 16 bases separates them. From the cysteine through the phenylalanine, the CDR3 covers 14 amino acids. Only CDR3 DNA remains: 42 bases, in frame from the first base. CDR1 and CDR2 are drawn from the germline V gene: MNHEY, SVGAGI. Collaborating institutions collected whole blood in K2EDTA tubes following their own protocols. For TCRbeta analysis, collaborator samples were shipped as frozen whole blood, as isolated PBMCs, or as DNA extracted from either sample type. A note on this clone: Its antigen specificity is not known. No base quality values were provided; no much bigger clone lies one nucleotide off.

Overall study results and their limits: Clinical and demographic metadata were provided uncurated, with the amount varying by source and participant.

The material sequenced was peripheral blood. This TCR was sampled from a woman aged 80 or over with acute or convalescent COVID-19. The chain is made from TRBV6-5 and TRBJ1-6, with TRBD1 perhaps the D gene, on 6 matching bases. The encoded CDR3 is CASKPGTFLSPLHF. The nucleotide sequence reads as follows: TGTGCCAGCAAGCCCGGGACATTTCTTTCACCCCTCCACTTT.